This TCR beta chain was documented in a study of tumor-infiltrating lymphocytes in localized non-small cell lung cancer (dated by TCRdb to about 2021). Looking at the study overall: The cohort included patients whose samples were collected after neoadjuvant chemotherapy, as well as both smokers and never-smokers and several histologies. In total, the ICON cohort was made up of 150 or so surgical patients who had localized non-small cell lung cancer and whose tumors were resected. Alongside flow cytometry, multiplex immunofluorescence, RNA-seq, exome sequencing and proteomics, TCR sequencing was applied to the same patients as one of several integrated assays. Resected tumor tissue and uninvolved lung tissue described as non-adjacent to the tumor were contributed by each patient, with both tissues obtained from the same patient. A total of approximately 50 patients were part of the paired comparison of immunoSEQ T-cell fraction between tumor and uninvolved lung. The paper as a whole reports these results and caveats: Because assay coverage varied across patients depending on available tissue quantity, TCR sequencing was performed for only a subset of the cohort. Different pieces of the same tissue were used for different assays, so technical variation could not be separated from intratumor heterogeneity. No difference in TCR-derived T-cell fraction was observed between the flow cytometry-defined immunotypes IM1 (good prognosis) and IM2 (poor prognosis). TCRbeta sequencing supported higher T cell infiltration in tumors than in uninvolved lung tissue, consistent with immunofluorescence CD3 counts.

The germline V gene (reference sequence) provides CDR1 SGHKS and CDR2 YYEKEE. The germline ends are 7 bases apart after V is trimmed by 1 base and J by 1 base. The CDR3 contains 14 residues, cysteine and phenylalanine counted. Of all the DNA, just the CDR3 is kept, 42 bases in frame from base 1. The immunoSEQ assay used for TCR sequencing gave the T-cell fraction in both tumor and uninvolved lung tissue. Turning to the authors' computational methods: In the survival analysis, patients were divided into a high T-cell fraction group (upper tertile) and a low T-cell fraction group (lower two tertiles), and the two groups were compared using a log-rank test. A signed-rank test was used to test differences in T-cell fraction between paired tumor and uninvolved lung samples. Not all clones reach the TCRdb copy of this immuneACCESS table, which keeps in-frame sequences only. Checked studies attribute under half of the gap to unresolved V genes and leave the rest unexplained. Clone size and the V and J calls come from that table; the DNA yielded D and trimming. This sample is represented by some 13,000 clones; about 70% of them were singletons. The ten largest clones capture about 13% of the sample.

Enrollment in ICON was initiated in the first half of 2016, and the last patient was enrolled in 2018. Fresh tumor and matched uninvolved tissue for in-depth immune analyses, including TCR sequencing, were collected from a subcohort of about 80 patients. TCR sequencing was performed on DNA isolated from bulk tissue, without cell sorting. Regarding this clone: The clone's antigen remains unknown. Per-nucleotide qualities are absent, and no much larger clonotype sits a single base away.

Input material: uninvolved lung tissue not adjacent to the tumor. The chain uses TRBV5-5 and TRBJ2-3; the D gene is not confidently resolved. The clonotype originates from a human donor with non-small cell lung cancer. The CDR3 region has the sequence CASSLLQRTDTQYF. The nucleotide sequence reads TGTGCCAGCAGCTTGTTGCAGCGCACAGATACGCAGTATTTT.